The present T cell receptor (beta chain) was sequenced within a study of CXCR3-negative and CXCR3-positive naive CD8 T cells (dated by TCRdb to the late 2010s). Looking at the study overall: In total, about 135 million TRB reads were obtained, or roughly 1.5 +/- 0.3 million reads per library. Data from some twelve donors, pooled across two independent experiments, went into the diversity and physicochemical repertoire analyses. The TRBV-TRBJ cluster analysis covered naive subsets from five or six donors and memory cells from 3 donors.

For every CD8+ T cell subset, hundreds of thousands of cells were flow-sorted straight into RLT lysis buffer, and each subset was sorted in triplicate. To keep memory contaminants out, a stringent definition of naive CD8+ T cells was applied: CD45RO-CCR7+CD27+CD95-. Standard density gradient centrifugation was used to isolate peripheral blood mononuclear cells from buffy coats. Naive CXCR3-negative and CXCR3-positive CD8+ T cells were flow-sorted on a FACSAria III. Total RNA was extracted from sorted cells with an RNeasy Mini Kit. Study-wide findings and limitations: Repertoire diversity was comparably high in both naive subsets but much lower in memory CD8+ T cells. Because surface CD5, which has been linked to self-reactivity in mice, was comparable between naive subsets, TCR interaction strength was also inferred from TRB CDR3 physicochemical properties. CXCR3 expression partially decreased after cryopreservation, so most assays used freshly isolated PBMCs. TRBV-TRBJ usage was similar between naive CXCR3-negative and CXCR3-positive cells from the same donor, while memory cells showed distinct patterns. TRB CDR3s from CXCR3-positive naive cells showed higher hydrophobicity (lower Kidera factor 4), lower energy, and higher strength and volume indices than CXCR3-negative naive cells.

The instrument was a NextSeq 550. The Human TCR Profiling Kit (MiLaboratory) was used to prepare UMI-labeled 5' RACE TRB cDNA libraries. The full amount of extracted RNA was used for cDNA synthesis, and the full amount of resulting cDNA was used for PCR amplification. The libraries were made side by side, with each library going through the same number of PCR cycles. The paper's data handling went like this. About 50,000 +/- 9,200 unique UMI-labeled TRB cDNA molecules per library were extracted with MIGEC and MiXCR, with at least two reads per UMI required. On average, around 40,000 +/- 10,000 functional in-frame TRB CDR3 nucleotide clonotypes lacking stop codons were found per library. After each sample was downsampled to 5000 UMI-labeled TRB molecules, VDJtools was used to calculate diversity metrics such as normalized Shannon-Wiener and Chao1. Clonotype-size-weighted physicochemical properties of the central five CDR3 residues (interaction energy, strength, volume and Kidera factor 4) were computed in VDJtools. Reads reprocessed by TCRdb are summarized as one entry per CDR3 protein sequence, and DNA is absent. TCRdb, not the original authors, processed these V and J calls. The table of this sample itemizes some 61,000 distinct CDR3 sequences. 3.5% to 5% of the sample rests with the top ten.

No count is given, but going by its frequency this clonotype is medium-sized (0.01 to 0.1%). Its antigen is currently not known. The germline V gene specifies MNHNS as CDR1 and SASEGT as CDR2. Taken from cysteine to phenylalanine, the CDR3 has 14 residues. No DNA has been recorded. The chain uses TRBV6-1 and TRBJ1-5; TCRdb's D call of TRBD1 is untestable without DNA. The receptor comes from a human donor in good health. Some clones in this sample may be carry-over from other donors' samples. The sequenced material came from naive CXCR3- CD8+ T cells from blood. Sample cell subset or site, as interpreted from the label and publication: CD45RO-CCR7+CD27+CD95- naive CD8+ T cells lacking CXCR3 (TNR3-). CDR3 region: CASSGAGGNQPQHF.